This TCR beta chain was obtained from a study of CD8+CD57+ T cells in acquired aplastic anemia (dated by TCRdb to 2017 to 2018). Looking at the study overall: DNA extracted from sorted CD4+ and CD8+ cells had a mean of roughly 3.4 ug, with a range of roughly 0.19 to 27.4 ug. The study at large found these results: CD8+ Simpson's diversity did not differ significantly between patients and healthy controls (P=0.060). Around 27 CD8+ CDR3 sequences were shared between patients and controls but appeared highly expressed in patients and within their immunodominant clones.

Including cysteine and phenylalanine, the CDR3 has 14 amino acids. Kept here is only the CDR3 DNA, which spans 42 bases and is read in frame from base 1. Trimming at the junction amounts to 4 bases on V and 6 bases on J, and the germline ends lie 12 bases apart. CDR1 and CDR2 (KGHDR, SFDVKD) derive from the germline V gene. Genomic DNA was used as template for profiling of TCR beta VDJ combinations and CDR3 sequences. An Illumina HiSeq 2000 was the platform used for TCR repertoire sequencing. The study's own analysis went as follows. Repertoire assessment relied on Simpson's diversity index, CDR3 size and DJ length profiles, and TRBV/TRBJ rearrangement plots. The immunodominant clone was defined as the most abundant DNA sequence in deep sequencing data. CDR3 amino acid sequences were checked for sharing across subjects and were also compared against the VDJdb database and published repertoires. In TCRdb, the public reads were trimmed at Q25 with fastp and aligned with MiXCR, with productive beta chains retained. Every CDR3 protein is listed once, alongside the most common genes and DNA of its rows. The V and J calls here are based on TCRdb, not the publication. The sample records 150,000 to 200,000 distinct CDR3 sequences, over 60% of which are singletons. In total, the top ten clones hold 35% to 55% of the sample.

As concerns this clonotype: Its antigen is currently not known. Base qualities are missing; no much larger clone stands one base away.

In the study, sorted CD4+ and CD8+ blood T cells from patients with severe aplastic anemia and from healthy subjects underwent deep sequencing of TCR repertoires. Ficoll-Paque density gradient centrifugation was used to isolate peripheral blood mononuclear cells. Before DNA extraction, CD4+ and CD8+ T cells were sorted with FACS or magnetic beads. The clonotype was recovered from a human donor with severe aplastic anemia or a healthy control (not recorded which). The sequenced material came from sorted CD4+, CD8+, or CD8+CD57+ T cells (not recorded which) from PBMCs. The chain joins TRBV24-1 to TRBJ2-1; no D segment can be confidently identified. The nucleotide sequence reads TGTGCCACCAGTGACCACAGAAAACTCAATGAGCAGTTCTTC. Protein translation: CATSDHRKLNEQFF.